The 2 T cell receptor beta chains given below trace back to one sample, sequenced in a study of cytomegalovirus exposure and HLA in healthy donors. The PCR contained 60 Vbeta and 13 Jbeta primers. Profiling relied on immunoSEQ multiplex PCR, and the TCRdb table lists in-frame clones only, not all of them. The sample contains 200,000 to 250,000 clones, approximately 82% of which appear only once. Sequencing was performed on PBMCs. These receptors came from a woman in her thirties or forties in good health and CMV-seronegative.

This clone was seen only once. The V and J genes are TRBV5-1 and TRBJ2-1, with D possibly matching TRBD2 (5 bases). Germline CDR1 reads SGHRS; CDR2 reads YFSETQ. This CDR3 comprises 16 residues. V gave up 4 bases and J gave up 8 bases, with 22 bases separating them. CDR3 amino acids: CASSPRGPGSRDEQFF. CDR3 nucleotides: TGCGCCAGCAGCCCAAGAGGGCCGGGCTCGCGCGATGAGCAGTTCTTC.

This chain links TRBV2 with TRBJ2-7; D is possibly TRBD1 (5 bases). CDR3 length: 13 residues. V was shortened by 7 bases and J by 0 bases, with 10 bases between the two germline ends. Germline V gives CDR1 SNHLY, CDR2 FYNNEI. The CDR3 protein is CASMRQFSYEQYF. CDR3 DNA: TGTGCCAGCATGAGACAGTTCTCCTACGAGCAGTACTTC.